The 25 T cell receptor beta chains below all came from one sample that was sequenced in a study of cytomegalovirus exposure and HLA in healthy donors. The PCR made use of 60 Vbeta and 13 Jbeta primers. The repertoire was sequenced with immunoSEQ multiplex PCR; TCRdb's copy has only in-frame clones and lacks some. In the table there are over 100,000 clones, about 83% of which are singletons. Sequencing was performed on PBMCs. These TCRs come from a woman between 25 and 40 years old in good health and CMV-seronegative.

This chain links TRBV4-1 with TRBJ1-4; 11 nucleotides line up with TRBD1. The length of the CDR3 is 19 residues. Losses at the gene ends were 0 bases for V and 0 bases for J; bases not matched to a gene: 6. Germline CDR1 and CDR2: MGHRA and YSYEKL. CDR3 DNA sequence: TGCGCCAGCAGCCAAGATCGCGGGACAGGGGGTGCAACTAATGAAAAACTGTTTTTT. It is translated as CASSQDRGTGGATNEKLFF.

This clone was seen just once. CDR3 sequence reads: CASSLGGNGNTIYF. In DNA, the CDR3 is TGTGCCAGCAGTTTAGGAGGGAATGGAAACACCATATATTTT. The J gene is TRBJ1-3, the V gene TRBV27; D ambiguous. The CDR3 spans 14 residues. The V end lost 2 bases, the J end lost 3 bases, and 8 bases lay between the germline ends. Germline V gene lookup returns CDR1 MNHEY and CDR2 SMNVEV (reference sequence).

The rearrangement joins TRBV5-1 to TRBJ1-4, with D possibly matching TRBD1 (5 bases). The CDR3 totals 14 residues. Trimming removed 3 bases from V and 5 bases from J, with 11 bases in between. Germline-derived CDR1 and CDR2 are SGHRS and YFSETQ. The CDR3, as DNA: TGCGCCAGCAGCTCAGGGTTCACGAATGAAAAACTGTTTTTT. Translation gives CASSSGFTNEKLFF. Variable domain in full (rest from reference TRBV5-1 and TRBJ1-4): KAGVTQTPRYLIKTRGQQVTLSCSPISGHRSVSWYQQTPGQGLQFLFEYFSETQRNKGNFPGRFSGRQFSNSRSEMNVSTLELGDSALYLCASSSGFTNEKLFFGSGTQLSVL.

The chain recombines TRBV10-3 with TRBJ2-7, with TRBD2 identical over 7 bases. Trimming removed 6 bases from V and 6 bases from J; junction bases left unmatched: 17. The germline V gene encodes CDR1 ENHRY and CDR2 SYGVKD. The CDR3 totals 16 residues. In DNA form, the CDR3 reads TGTGCCATCAGGGGGATGAAGAGCGGGATCTTTTCCGAGCAGTACTTC. Translating it yields CAIRGMKSGIFSEQYF.

The V gene is TRBV6-4, the J gene TRBJ1-2; possibly TRBD1 for D (5 bases). The ends were cut back, 5 bases at V and 2 bases at J, with 18 bases in the middle. The CDR3 is made up of 16 amino acids. Germline CDR1 reads MRHNA; CDR2 reads SNTAGT. This CDR3 reads CASSLDLVRGNYGYTF. In DNA form, the CDR3 reads TGTGCCAGCAGTTTAGACCTAGTACGGGGGAACTATGGCTACACCTTC.

CDR3 residues: CASSELYEQYF. The CDR3, as DNA: TGTGCCAGCAGTGAACTCTACGAGCAGTACTTC. V and J are TRBV28 and TRBJ2-5; no reliable D call. TRBJ2-7 matches the DNA end more closely, so the J call is doubtful. In germline, CDR1 is MDHEN, CDR2 SYDVKM. The length of the CDR3 is 11 residues.

The chain employs TRBV19 and TRBJ1-6; D is unclear. Per germline, CDR1 LNHDA and CDR2 SQIVND (reference sequence). This CDR3 region has 13 residues. The V gene lost 8 bases and the J gene lost 7 bases, with 12 bases spanning the gap. The DNA for the CDR3 is TGTGCCAGTCGGTGGTTGCTGAATTCACCCCTCCACTTT. This gives the protein CASRWLLNSPLHF.

This chain's CDR3 is CASSSTGFEQYF. Written as DNA, the CDR3 is TGTGCCAGCAGCTCGACAGGGTTCGAGCAGTACTTC. The chain employs TRBV11-3 and TRBJ2-7, with TRBD1 matching over 7 bases. The trim removed 4 bases at V and 6 bases at J, leaving 3 bases unmatched. The CDR3 covers 12 residues. Germline V gives CDR1 SGHNT, CDR2 YENEEA.

This chain connects TRBV27 to TRBJ2-3; no definite D call. Between the trimmed V and J ends, which lost 4 bases and 0 bases, there was a span of 8 bases. Germline loops: CDR1 MNHEY, CDR2 SMNVEV (reference sequence). The CDR3 is 14 residues long. As DNA, the CDR3 is TGTGCCAGCAGTTCCCTCCTCAGCACAGATACGCAGTATTTT. It specifies CASSSLLSTDTQYF.

The V and J genes are TRBV5-5 and TRBJ1-2, with no clear D. The CDR3 consists of 14 residues. V was cut by 1 base and J by 0 bases, with 7 bases left in between. The germline CDR1 and CDR2 sequences are SGHKS and YYEKEE (reference sequence). In nucleotides, the CDR3 is TGTGCCAGCAGCTTGCCGGGTGCTAACTATGGCTACACCTTC. Translating it yields CASSLPGANYGYTF.

This clone appeared a single time. This sequence joins TRBV5-1 and TRBJ1-2; 7 bases align to TRBD1. The CDR3 has 15 residues. The ends lost 4 bases at V and 6 bases at J; junction bases unmatched: 12. Germline CDR1 reads SGHRS; CDR2 reads YFSETQ. The CDR3, as DNA: TGCGCCAGCAGCCTCAACTGGGACAGCGGCGATGGCTACACCTTC. Residues: CASSLNWDSGDGYTF.

This clone was recorded only once. CDR3 DNA sequence: TGTGCCAGCAGCTTCGCCGGGACTAGCAACATCTACGAGCAGTACTTC. Amino acids: CASSFAGTSNIYEQYF. The V call is TRBV7-3, the J call TRBJ2-7, with 9 bases fitting TRBD2. Trimming at V came to 3 bases and at J to 3 bases, leaving 9 bases not matched to a gene. This CDR3 spans 16 amino acids. Germline CDR1 reads SGHTA; CDR2 reads FQGTGA.

CDR3 region: CAMLPTGGRYEQYF. The CDR3 region has the DNA TGCGCCATGCTACCGACAGGGGGGAGGTACGAGCAGTACTTC. V gene TRBV10-1 combines with J gene TRBJ2-5; 9 bases agree with TRBD1. The J call may not be correct, given that the DNA end is closer to TRBJ2-7. Germline CDR1 WNHNN, CDR2 SYGVQD (reference sequence). This CDR3 comprises 14 residues.

The chain joins TRBV10-3 to TRBJ2-5; TRBD2 aligns across 12 bases. CDR3 size: 15 residues. V lost 10 bases to trimming and J lost 4 bases; unmatched junction nucleotides: 10. Germline loops: CDR1 ENHRY, CDR2 SYGVKD. For the CDR3, the DNA is TGTGCCACCCTTCTAGCGGGGGGGCCTGGAGAGACCCAGTACTTC. Its translation is CATLLAGGPGETQYF.

The rearrangement joins TRBV2 to TRBJ2-1; the match to TRBD1 covers 10 bases. V shed 7 bases and J 7 bases; nucleotides not matched to a gene: 4. Germline lookup yields CDR1 SNHLY and CDR2 FYNNEI. CDR3 size: 13 residues. The CDR3 coding sequence is TGTGCCAGCACGAGACAGGGGGCGAATGAGCAGTTCTTC. Translating it yields CASTRQGANEQFF.

This rearrangement joins TRBV19 to TRBJ1-3; D possibly corresponds to TRBD1 (6 bases). Looked up from germline, CDR1 is LNHDA and CDR2 is SQIVND (reference sequence). This CDR3 region has 16 residues. V was clipped by 4 bases and J by 0 bases, with 13 bases between them. DNA for the CDR3: TGTGCCAGTAGTACAAGACAGGCCTCCTCTGGAAACACCATATATTTT. This translates into CASSTRQASSGNTIYF.

A single count supports this clone. The chain joins TRBV7-9 to TRBJ2-1, with D maybe TRBD2 (5 bases). The CDR3 consists of 13 residues. Germline CDR1 SEHNR, CDR2 FQNEAQ (reference sequence). Deletions cut 8 bases from V and 3 bases from J, with 11 bases between. CDR3 nucleotide sequence: TGTGCCAGCGAGGACTCTTACTACAATGAGCAGTTCTTC. It specifies CASEDSYYNEQFF.

J is TRBJ1-2 and V is TRBV11-2; 7 nucleotides align to TRBD1. Germline V CDR1 and CDR2: SGHAT, FQNNGV. The CDR3 has 14 amino acids. The V gene end was trimmed by 3 bases and the J gene end by 4 bases; junction bases not matched to a gene: 5. CDR3 region: CASSFQGESYGYTF. In DNA, the CDR3 is TGTGCCAGCAGCTTTCAGGGGGAGAGCTATGGCTACACCTTC.

This clone was seen a handful of times. CDR3 region: CASSYSIRGSGANVLTF. CDR3 in DNA: TGTGCCAGCAGTTACTCGATCAGGGGATCTGGGGCCAACGTCCTGACTTTC. This chain uses TRBV6-7 with TRBJ2-6; D possibly corresponds to TRBD1 (6 bases). TRBV6-7 is an open reading frame whose function is uncertain. The V and J ends lost 0 bases and 1 base respectively, with 10 bases between them. This CDR3 comprises 17 residues.

The chain combines TRBV6-6 with TRBJ1-2; a weak D match, TRBD1 (6 bases). Germline loops: CDR1 MNHNY, CDR2 SVGAGI (reference sequence). This CDR3 comprises 13 residues. Trimming took off 7 bases at V and 6 bases at J, with 15 bases between the two ends. For the CDR3, the DNA is TGTGCCAGCAACCCAACAGGGAGCCATGGCTACACCTTC. Translation gives CASNPTGSHGYTF.

The rearrangement joins TRBV9 to TRBJ2-2; D gene ambiguous. V dropped 4 bases and J dropped 2 bases, with 9 bases sitting between them. The CDR3 is 14 amino acids. Germline V gene sequence: CDR1 SGDLS, CDR2 YYNGEE. Here the CDR3 reads CASSPPLNTGELFF. DNA for the CDR3: TGTGCCAGCAGCCCCCCCTTAAACACCGGGGAGCTGTTTTTT.

This chain links TRBV5-1 with TRBJ1-2; D gene uncertain. V was pared by 4 bases and J by 4 bases, with 5 bases between. This CDR3 contains 11 residues. Germline V lookup: CDR1 SGHRS, CDR2 YFSETQ. The CDR3 loop reads CASSQIYGYTF. The CDR3 nucleotides read TGCGCCAGCAGCCAGATCTATGGCTACACCTTC.

The rearrangement joins TRBV28 to TRBJ2-2, with D possibly being TRBD1 (5 bases). The CDR3 totals 13 residues. Germline V gene data show CDR1 as MDHEN and CDR2 as SYDVKM. V gave up 6 bases and J gave up 6 bases, with 11 bases separating them. In DNA, the CDR3 is TGTGCCAGCAGGACAGTTGGTCCCGGGGAGCTGTTTTTT. Its protein is CASRTVGPGELFF.

The chain uses TRBV6-1 and TRBJ1-3; D gene unclear. The CDR3 runs 14 residues. V was cut by 1 base and J by 4 bases, with 8 bases left in between. Per the germline V gene, CDR1 is MNHNS and CDR2 is SASEGT. CDR3 DNA: TGTGCCAGCAGTGAAGTACTAGCGGGAAACACCATATATTTT. This gives the protein CASSEVLAGNTIYF.

The V and J genes are TRBV19 and TRBJ2-1; weak D call: TRBD2 (7 bases). The CDR3 totals 17 residues. V shed 1 base and J shed 3 bases, with 16 bases lying between them. From germline, CDR1 is LNHDA and CDR2 SQIVND (reference sequence). CDR3 residues: CASSIGFGGGLYNEQFF. CDR3 in DNA: TGTGCCAGTAGTATAGGTTTCGGCGGGGGCCTCTACAATGAGCAGTTCTTC.